The entry below gives a single TCR beta chain sequence along with its context. Antigen specificity is unknown. 5'RACE employing 10-nucleotide random UMIs yielded the cDNA. The output of every sequencing run exceeded 180 million TCR-beta sequences, derived from 15-18 subjects. TCRdb re-derived calls from the 5' RACE reads in MiXCR, one entry per CDR3 protein. The sample includes some 28,000 distinct CDR3 sequences, around a quarter of them seen just once. The germline CDR1 and CDR2 sequences are SGHAT and FQNNGV. Trimming removed 1 base from V and 2 bases from J; junction bases left unmatched: 3. The CDR3 runs to 16 residues. This sample was taken from a study of neurological immune-mediated disorders. Study outcomes and limitations: There were no CDR3 amino acid sequences shared by expanded clones across subjects, a result suggesting private repertoires in all groups.

Sorted libraries were derived from about a million CD4+ or CD8+ T cells. Material for sequencing was CD4+ T cells from blood. This clonotype originated in a man aged 50 or older with HTLV-1-associated myelopathy (HAM/TSP). The chain joins TRBV11-2 to TRBJ2-1, with 9 bases identical to TRBD2. The CDR3 here is CASSLGAGGPYNEQFF. CDR3 sequence (DNA): TGTGCCAGCAGCTTAGGGGCGGGGGGGCCCTACAATGAGCAGTTCTTC.